These T cell receptor beta chains were read from a single sample in a study of neoadjuvant anti-PD-1 for oral cavity cancer. Some clones are missing from TCRdb's copy, which holds only in-frame ones; the method was immunoSEQ multiplex PCR. The data show approximately 42,000 clones, approximately 80% seen once. Source: PBMCs, taken after nivolumab (anti-PD-1) treatment. Receptors were obtained from a person between 40 and 85 years old with oral cavity squamous cell carcinoma. Both conserved end residues are part of each CDR3. A D gene is named only where the DNA matches it firmly. The size of a clone is reported for some rows only, either as once, few or many, or as a class for expanded clones.

v_gene,d_gene,j_gene,abundance,CDR3nt,CDR3aa
TRBV7-3,TRBD2,TRBJ2-3,-,TGTGCCAGCAGCTTATTGGCTCGGGGGGGCAGTGGTACGCAGTATTTT,CASSLLARGGSGTQYF
TRBV28,-,TRBJ2-1,-,TGTGCCAGCAGTTCCATCCTCGAAAGCGGGTTCTACAATGAGCAGTTCTTC,CASSSILESGFYNEQFF
TRBV28,TRBD1,TRBJ1-6,-,TGTGCCAGCAGTCTAGTCGGGACAGCGGCACCCCTCCACTTT,CASSLVGTAAPLHF
TRBV30,TRBD2,TRBJ2-5,-,TGTGCCTGGAGCCCTGGGGGGGACCCTAGGGAGACCCAGTACTTC,CAWSPGGDPRETQYF
TRBV7-8,-,TRBJ2-3,few,TGTGCCAGCAGCTTAGGGCGGGGGCTAGATACGCAGTATTTT,CASSLGRGLDTQYF
TRBV5-4,-,TRBJ2-1,-,TGTGCCAGCAGCCGAAAAGGGGGGGGGCGAAGCTCCTACAATGAGCAGTTCTTC,CASSRKGGGRSSYNEQFF
TRBV5-8,TRBD1,TRBJ2-7,-,TGTGCCAGCAGCTTAGGACAGGGGGTCTACGAGCAGTACTTC,CASSLGQGVYEQYF
TRBV27,-,TRBJ2-7,-,TGTGCCAGCAGTTACGGGACGGCCCGTGACTACGAGCAGTACTTC,CASSYGTARDYEQYF
TRBV5-1,TRBD2,TRBJ2-1,few,TGCGCCAGCAGCTTTAGAACTAGCGGGAACAATGAGCAGTTCTTC,CASSFRTSGNNEQFF
TRBV2,TRBD1,TRBJ1-2,-,TGTGCCAGCAGTGAATCAGTGACAGGGCTAAACTATGGCTACACCTTC,CASSESVTGLNYGYTF
TRBV18,-,TRBJ1-1,-,TGTGCCAGCTCAACGGGCAGGTTGAACACTGAAGCTTTCTTT,CASSTGRLNTEAFF
TRBV7-6,-,TRBJ1-3,-,TGTGCCAGCAGCTTAGCGTTGAGCTCTGGAAACACCATATATTTT,CASSLALSSGNTIYF
TRBV19,-,TRBJ1-2,few,TGTGCCAGTAGACTCATAGGGGGTCATGGCTACACCTTC,CASRLIGGHGYTF
TRBV19,-,TRBJ2-3,-,TGTGCCAGTAGTATAGATTTCGGGACACTAGCGCTACCGCAGTATTTT,CASSIDFGTLALPQYF
TRBV2,-,TRBJ1-1,few,TGTGCCAGCAGTCCCCAACCGTCTACTGAAGCTTTCTTT,CASSPQPSTEAFF
TRBV7-8,-,TRBJ1-1,once,TGTGCCAGCAGGTTAGGTGGATTGAGCACTGAAGCTTTCTTT,CASRLGGLSTEAFF
TRBV11-2,-,TRBJ2-1,-,TGTGCCAGCAGCTACGGGGGCCTAAACAATGAGCAGTTCTTC,CASSYGGLNNEQFF
TRBV5-4,TRBD2,TRBJ2-1,-,TGTGCCAGCAGCCAGGGACTAGCGGGAGTCTTAGAGCAGTTCTTC,CASSQGLAGVLEQFF
TRBV27,TRBD1,TRBJ1-1,-,TGTGCCAGCAGTTTATCGGGACAGACCACTGAAGCTTTCTTT,CASSLSGQTTEAFF
TRBV19,-,TRBJ2-2,-,TGTGCCAGTAGTATAGAGGGCAGGTTGAACACCGGGGAGCTGTTTTTT,CASSIEGRLNTGELFF
TRBV7-6,-,TRBJ1-6,-,TGTGCCAGCAGCTTATATACGAATTCACCCCTCCACTTT,CASSLYTNSPLHF
TRBV11-3,TRBD1,TRBJ2-7,-,TGTGCCAGCAGCTCTCGGACAGGGAGCTCCTACGAGCAGTACTTC,CASSSRTGSSYEQYF
TRBV19,-,TRBJ2-2,-,TGTGCCAGTACCAGACAACAGGGTTTGGAGCTGTTTTTT,CASTRQQGLELFF
TRBV5-1,TRBD2,TRBJ2-1,-,TGCGCCAGCAGCCTACGGACTAGCGGGACGTACTCCTACAATGAGCAGTTCTTC,CASSLRTSGTYSYNEQFF
TRBV19,-,TRBJ1-5,few,TGTGCCAGTACCCCTCAGGGCAACAATCAGCCCCAGCATTTT,CASTPQGNNQPQHF
TRBV6-5,TRBD1,TRBJ1-2,-,TGTGCCAGCAGTTACGCACAGGGGGCGAAGAATGGCTACACCTTC,CASSYAQGAKNGYTF
TRBV19,TRBD1,TRBJ2-1,-,TGTGCCAGCCGAACCGGGACAGGGAGGTGGAATGAGCAGTTCTTC,CASRTGTGRWNEQFF
TRBV5-1,TRBD2,TRBJ2-1,few,TGCGCCAGCAGCTCTTTACTAGCGGGAGCCTCCAATGAGCAGTTCTTC,CASSSLLAGASNEQFF
TRBV5-1,-,TRBJ1-1,-,TGCGCCAGCAGCCCACTGAATCCCAACACTGAAGCTTTCTTT,CASSPLNPNTEAFF
TRBV5-1,-,TRBJ2-1,-,TGCGCCAGCAGCCCGCGTGCGAGCGGAGCCTACAATGAGCAGTTCTTC,CASSPRASGAYNEQFF
TRBV11-2,TRBD1,TRBJ1-1,-,TGTGCCAGCAGCTTAGAAGGGGGCGGGTACACTGAAGCTTTCTTT,CASSLEGGGYTEAFF
TRBV5-1,TRBD2,TRBJ2-2,-,TGCGCCAGCAGCTGGACCGGGACTAGCGGGAGGGAGCTGTTTTTT,CASSWTGTSGRELFF
TRBV14,TRBD1,TRBJ1-1,-,TGTGCCAGCAGTTTAGGACAGGGGACTGAAGCTTTCTTT,CASSLGQGTEAFF
TRBV7-2,-,TRBJ2-7,-,TGTGCCAGCAGCTTAGCACACACTTACTCCTACGAGCAGTACTTC,CASSLAHTYSYEQYF
TRBV10-2,-,TRBJ1-1,-,TGCGCCAGCAGTAACGGGAACACTGAAGCTTTCTTT,CASSNGNTEAFF
TRBV7-8,TRBD2,TRBJ2-1,once,TGTGCCAGCAGCTTTAGCGGGAGGGCCGGCTACAATGAGCAGTTCTTC,CASSFSGRAGYNEQFF
TRBV10-2,TRBD1,TRBJ1-6,-,TGCGCCAGCTTCGGGACAGCTAATTCACCCCTCCACTTT,CASFGTANSPLHF
TRBV5-5,-,TRBJ1-2,-,TGTGCCAGCAGCTTGTTCGGGCGGGGTCACGGCTATGGCTACACCTTC,CASSLFGRGHGYGYTF
TRBV5-5,TRBD1,TRBJ1-2,-,TGTGCCAGCACCCGGGACAGGTATTCTCTCTTC,CASTRDRYSLF
TRBV7-9,-,TRBJ2-5,few,TGTGCCAGCAGCTCCGGGGGACGGGAGACCCAGTACTTC,CASSSGGRETQYF
TRBV7-6,TRBD1,TRBJ1-6,-,TGTGCCAGCAGCCGGGACAGGACCCAGTCACCCCTCCACTTT,CASSRDRTQSPLHF